Below, one T cell receptor beta chain is given with its context. The sample belongs to a study of blood T cell repertoires in COVID-19. Study overall: Nucleic acid was either cDNA or gDNA, and it came from T cells, B-cell-depleted T cells, or PBMCs.

The method was immunoSEQ multiplex PCR; TCRdb's version includes in-frame clones alone and lacks a portion of them. The data contain around 190,000 clones, nearly 90% of them singletons. The germline CDR1 and CDR2 sequences are MNHEY and SVGEGT. V gave up 2 bases and J gave up 5 bases; unmatched junction bases: 9. CDR3 length: 17 amino acids. The sequence was collected from a man aged 45 to 65 with COVID-19, enrolled during active disease. This sequence joins TRBV6-2 or TRBV6-3 and TRBJ2-2; 9 nucleotides match TRBD1. The material sequenced was peripheral blood. The CDR3 bases are TGTGCCAGCAGTTACGATCTGTGGACAGGGGTTACCGGGGAGCTGTTTTTT. Translated, it gives CASSYDLWTGVTGELFF.